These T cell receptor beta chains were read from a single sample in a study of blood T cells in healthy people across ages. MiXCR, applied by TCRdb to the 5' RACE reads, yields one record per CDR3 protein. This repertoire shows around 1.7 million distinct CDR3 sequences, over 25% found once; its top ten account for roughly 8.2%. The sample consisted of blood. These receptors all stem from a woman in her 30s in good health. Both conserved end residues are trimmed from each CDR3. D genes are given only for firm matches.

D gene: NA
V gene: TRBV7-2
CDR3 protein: ASSLDFDLQY

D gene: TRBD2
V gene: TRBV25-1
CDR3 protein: ASSEYGGVASGEQF

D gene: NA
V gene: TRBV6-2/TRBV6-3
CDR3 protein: ASSTHLGGFSSYEQY

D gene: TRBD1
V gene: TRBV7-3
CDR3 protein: ASSPTRTGTGDTQY

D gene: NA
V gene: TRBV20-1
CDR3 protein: SARDIGRNTGELF

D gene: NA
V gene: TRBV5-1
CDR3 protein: ASSLLRGNEQF

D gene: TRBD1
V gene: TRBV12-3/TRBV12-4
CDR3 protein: ASSGLGDSAYGEQY

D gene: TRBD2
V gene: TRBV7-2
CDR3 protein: ASSLRASGRTDTQY

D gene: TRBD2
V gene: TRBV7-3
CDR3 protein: ASSSRTSGTYNEQY

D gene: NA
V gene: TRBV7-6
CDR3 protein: ASSTSENTEAF

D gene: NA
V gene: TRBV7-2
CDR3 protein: ASSLLRQYTDTQY

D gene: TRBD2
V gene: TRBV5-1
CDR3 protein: ASSPGLAGGPRDNEQF

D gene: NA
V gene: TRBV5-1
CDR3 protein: ASSTLPSPPSTDTQY

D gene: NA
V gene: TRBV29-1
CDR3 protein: NSDGLEAF

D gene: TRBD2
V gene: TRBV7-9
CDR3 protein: ASSGDRDYHTDTQY

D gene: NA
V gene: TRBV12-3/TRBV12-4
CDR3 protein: ASSGTPGDNEQY

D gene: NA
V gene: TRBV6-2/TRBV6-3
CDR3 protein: TSSQDSLGYT

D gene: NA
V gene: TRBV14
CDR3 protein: ASSHQRWGTEAF

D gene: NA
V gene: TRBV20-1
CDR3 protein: SARDAQTSREQY

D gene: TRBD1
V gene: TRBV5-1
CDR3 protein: ASSLGGTGVNSPLH

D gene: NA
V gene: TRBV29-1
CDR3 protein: SHLSRGPEAF

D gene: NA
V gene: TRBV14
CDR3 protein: ASSQGSSEQY

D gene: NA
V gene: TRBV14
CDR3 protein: ASSHASLGIYEQY

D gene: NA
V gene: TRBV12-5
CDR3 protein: ASGLAPHNTEAF

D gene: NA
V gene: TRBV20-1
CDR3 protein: SARSEDGLAYNEQF

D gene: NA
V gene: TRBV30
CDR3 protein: AWRVLYGYT

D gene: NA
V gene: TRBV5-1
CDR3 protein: ASSSPGTPLGETQY

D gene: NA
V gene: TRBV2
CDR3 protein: ASSHRLETQY

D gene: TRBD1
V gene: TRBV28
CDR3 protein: ASSVTGGYQPQH

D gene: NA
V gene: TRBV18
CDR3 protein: ASSPVVRDGYT

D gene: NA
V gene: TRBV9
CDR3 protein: ASSPTGGWATQY

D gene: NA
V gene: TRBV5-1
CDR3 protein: ASSFTSNKVSNEQF

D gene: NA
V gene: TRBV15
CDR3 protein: ATSRDPSLSSPYTDTQY

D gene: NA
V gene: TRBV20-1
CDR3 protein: SARAGRGNTEAF

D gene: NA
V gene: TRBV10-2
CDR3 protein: ASSRKDKTGRAQY